The clone carrying this T cell receptor beta chain was counted a few times. The entry originates in a study of T cells of healthy individuals. A single record per CDR3 protein comes from TCRdb applying MiXCR to the 5' RACE reads. The sample contains fewer than 75,000 distinct CDR3 sequences, about a sixth of which appear only once. Per germline, CDR1 LGHDT and CDR2 YNNKEL (reference sequence). The CDR3 has 14 residues. Deletions cut 1 base from V and 14 bases from J, with 18 bases between. The sequence derives from a human donor in good health. The genes are TRBV3-1 and TRBJ2-1, with D perhaps TRBD1 (5 bases). This chain's CDR3 is CASSQGAAGLREFF. In nucleotides, the CDR3 is TGTGCCAGCAGCCAAGGGGCAGCAGGGCTTCGCGAGTTCTTC.